The 32 T cell receptor beta chains given below trace back to one sample, sequenced in a study of vaccination effects on CD4 cells after COVID-19. Before sequencing took place, the ViraFEST assay used viral peptide pools to expand antigen-specific CD4+ T cells. Isolation of CD4+ T cells took place after 10 days of culture. Neither prior SARS-CoV-2 infection nor positive nucleocapsid antibodies were present in the vaccine recipients. Measured with immunoSEQ multiplex PCR; TCRdb has only the in-frame clones, and not every one. The sample yields about 68,000 clones, 75% to 85% seen once. No antigens are known for them. The sample consisted of CD4+ T cells from PBMCs cultured with SARS-CoV-2 spike peptides, taken before COVID-19 vaccination. All receptors come from a human donor who received a COVID-19 vaccine.

This clone occurred once. The chain has TRBV7-3 and TRBJ2-2, with D unresolved. V lost 0 bases, J lost 1 base, and 15 bases lay in between. CDR1 SGHTA and CDR2 FQGTGA come from the germline V gene. There are 18 residues in the CDR3. Here the CDR3 DNA reads TGTGCCAGCAGCTTAACCTCGCAACCAATTATGAACACCGGGGAGCTGTTTTTT. Protein product: CASSLTSQPIMNTGELFF.

V usage is TRBV5-1 and J usage is TRBJ2-5; 7 bases fit TRBD2. The length of the CDR3 is 14 residues. From germline, CDR1 is SGHRS and CDR2 YFSETQ. V trimming: 2 bases; J trimming: 5 bases; junction bases outside the gene matches: 6. This chain's CDR3 is CASSFYLGGETQYF. In DNA form, the CDR3 reads TGCGCCAGCAGCTTTTACCTCGGGGGGGAGACCCAGTACTTC.

The V gene is TRBV4-1, the J gene TRBJ2-7; TRBD1 matches 9 bases. This CDR3 has 14 amino acids. With V trimmed by 11 bases and J by 2 bases, 10 bases remained unmatched. The germline CDR1 and CDR2 sequences are MGHRA and YSYEKL. This CDR3 reads CAQPGGTGPYEQYV. CDR3 in DNA: TGCGCCCAACCCGGGGGGACAGGGCCCTACGAGCAGTACGTC.

The chain carries TRBV7-2 and TRBJ2-2; no firm D call. CDR3 length: 14 amino acids. Per germline, CDR1 SGHTA and CDR2 FQGNSA. The ends were cut back, 2 bases at V and 6 bases at J, with 10 bases in the middle. The CDR3 here is CASSLYLNAGELFF. CDR3 bases: TGTGCCAGCAGCTTATATCTTAACGCCGGGGAGCTGTTTTTT.

The chain combines TRBV5-1 with TRBJ1-1; no definite D call. V shed 9 bases and J shed 1 base, with 13 bases lying between them. The CDR3 has 13 amino acids. Looked up from germline, CDR1 is SGHRS and CDR2 is YFSETQ. The CDR3 DNA reads as TGCGCCACCAGATTAGGGCCGAACACTGAAGCTTTCTTT. It specifies CATRLGPNTEAFF.

The V gene is TRBV10-3, the J gene TRBJ2-7; weak D call: TRBD1 (6 bases). Deletions cut 0 bases from V and 7 bases from J, with 10 bases between. Germline V gene sequence: CDR1 ENHRY, CDR2 SYGVKD. The CDR3 length is 13 residues. The CDR3 sequence: CAISESTRGEQYV. The CDR3 region has the DNA TGTGCCATCAGTGAGTCGACCAGGGGAGAGCAGTACGTC.

This sequence joins TRBV5-8 and TRBJ2-2; D is ambiguous. Trimming took 4 bases from V and 4 from J, leaving 17 bases between them. CDR1 SGHTS and CDR2 YDEGEE come from the germline V gene. The CDR3 extends over 16 amino acids. CDR3 nucleotide sequence: TGTGCCAGCAGCGTCCGTTTGGGGTTGGGCACCGGGGAGCTGTTTTTT. The encoded protein is CASSVRLGLGTGELFF. Combining the CDR3 with reference TRBV5-8 and TRBJ2-2 gives the whole variable domain EAGVTQSPTHLIKTRGQQATLRCSPISGHTSVYWYQQALGLGLQFLLWYDEGEERNRGNFPPRFSGRQFPNYSSELNVNALELEDSALYLCASSVRLGLGTGELFFGEGSRLTVL.

This chain joins TRBV5-1 and TRBJ2-1; 9 nucleotides agree with TRBD2. Trimming removed 4 bases from V and 3 bases from J; junction bases left unmatched: 5. Germline V CDR1 and CDR2: SGHRS, YFSETQ. The CDR3 contains 15 residues. CDR3 residues: CASSAGLAVYNEQFF. CDR3 DNA: TGCGCCAGCAGCGCGGGACTAGCCGTCTACAATGAGCAGTTCTTC.

The chain is built from TRBV5-6 and TRBJ2-7, with D possibly TRBD2 on 6 matching bases. Trimming stripped 1 base from V and 8 bases from J, with 13 bases between. The CDR3 extends over 13 amino acids. Looked up from germline, CDR1 is SGHDT and CDR2 is YYEEEE. CDR3 sequence (DNA): TGTGCCAGCAGCTTGCTGCCCGGGAGCCAGCAGTACGTC. This gives the protein CASSLLPGSQQYV.

The genes are TRBV5-8 and TRBJ1-2, with TRBD1 identical over 10 bases. This CDR3 spans 14 amino acids. V lost 4 bases and J lost 8; bases outside the gene matches: 8. Germline CDR1 is SGHTS and CDR2 is YDEGEE. This CDR3 reads CASSRDRGTGGYTF. In DNA form, the CDR3 reads TGTGCCAGCAGCCGGGACAGGGGAACCGGAGGCTACACCTTC.

The sample holds one count of this clone. The V gene is TRBV30, the J gene TRBJ2-3; D is ambiguous. V gave up 2 bases and J gave up 4 bases, with 7 bases separating them. The CDR3 is 12 residues long. Per germline, CDR1 GTSNPN and CDR2 SVGIG (reference sequence). CDR3 bases: TGTGCCTGGAGTATATCGGCAGATACGCAGTATTTT. Translation gives CAWSISADTQYF.

V is TRBV18 and J is TRBJ1-5, with D possibly being TRBD1 (5 bases). CDR3 length equals 15 residues. CDR1 and CDR2 (germline): KGHSH, LQKENI. Trimming removed 6 bases from V and 0 bases from J, with 12 bases in between. CDR3 bases: TGTGCCAGCTCGGAGGGGATTTATAGCAATCAGCCCCAGCATTTT. Translating it yields CASSEGIYSNQPQHF.

This clone was recorded once. The J gene is TRBJ2-3, the V gene TRBV2; TRBD1 or TRBD2 may be the D gene (5 bases each). Trimming took off 4 bases at V and 1 base at J, with 12 bases between the two ends. Germline V gene data show CDR1 as SNHLY and CDR2 as FYNNEI. The CDR3 consists of 15 residues. The DNA of the CDR3 is TGTGCCAGCAGTGCCGAGGGGATCGGCACAGATACGCAGTATTTT. This gives the protein CASSAEGIGTDTQYF.

The CDR3 region is CASSQVERPMGTQYF. The CDR3 region has the DNA TGTGCCAGCAGCCAAGTGGAGCGGCCAATGGGGACGCAGTATTTT. The chain carries TRBV3-1 (or the pseudogene TRBV3-2) and TRBJ2-3, with a weak D call TRBD2 (5 bases). Germline CDR1 is LGHDT and CDR2 is YNNKEL (reference sequence). The V and J ends lost 1 base and 9 bases respectively, with 17 bases between them. The CDR3 contains 15 residues.

The chain employs TRBV7-2 and TRBJ2-2; TRBD1 agrees at 7 bases. J gave up 5 bases and V 1 base, and 4 bases lay outside the gene matches. Germline CDR1 and CDR2: SGHTA and FQGNSA. This CDR3 is built from 15 residues. The CDR3 loop is CASSLEGAWTGELFF. The CDR3, as DNA: TGTGCCAGCAGCTTAGAGGGGGCGTGGACCGGGGAGCTGTTTTTT.

This clone has just a few counts. J is TRBJ2-1 and V is TRBV5-6; TRBD2 matches at 11 bases. Germline lookup yields CDR1 SGHDT and CDR2 YYEEEE. V shed 2 bases, J shed 8 bases, and the junction held 12 bases outside the gene matches. The length of the CDR3 is 17 residues. CDR3 sequence: CASSFFLIAGGVYEQFF. CDR3 DNA: TGTGCCAGCAGCTTTTTCCTTATAGCGGGGGGGGTATATGAGCAGTTCTTC. Combining the CDR3 with reference TRBV5-6 and TRBJ2-1 gives the whole variable domain DAGVTQSPTHLIKTRGQQVTLRCSPKSGHDTVSWYQQALGQGPQFIFQYYEEEERQRGNFPDRFSGHQFPNYSSELNVNALLLGDSALYLCASSFFLIAGGVYEQFFGPGTRLTVL.

The chain links TRBV5-4 to TRBJ2-5, with TRBD2 as a possible D gene (7 bases). The ends were cut back, 2 bases at V and 3 bases at J, with 14 bases in the middle. CDR3 length: 15 residues. CDR1 is SGHNT and CDR2 is YYREEE in the germline V gene (reference sequence). CDR3 amino acids: CASSFEGGAKETQYF. DNA for the CDR3: TGTGCCAGCAGCTTTGAGGGGGGGGCCAAAGAGACCCAGTACTTC. Variable domain in full (rest from reference TRBV5-4 and TRBJ2-5): ETGVTQSPTHLIKTRGQQVTLRCSSQSGHNTVSWYQQALGQGPQFIFQYYREEENGRGNFPPRFSGLQFPNYSSELNVNALELDDSALYLCASSFEGGAKETQYFGPGTRLLVL.

CDR3 in DNA: TGCAGCGGTCGACAGGGGAACACTGAAGCTTTCTTT. Translated, it gives CSGRQGNTEAFF. The V gene is TRBV29-1, the J gene TRBJ1-1; 7 bases map to TRBD1. Losses at the gene ends were 7 bases for V and 1 base for J; bases not matched to a gene: 3. Germline CDR1 and CDR2: SQVTM and ANQGSEA. The CDR3 runs 12 residues.

The chain links TRBV6-5 to TRBJ2-6; D may correspond to TRBD1 or TRBD2 (5 bases each). The germline V gene encodes CDR1 MNHEY and CDR2 SVGAGI. The V gene lost 6 bases and the J gene lost 0 bases, with 6 bases spanning the gap. The CDR3 is 14 residues long. CDR3 nucleotides: TGTGCCAGCAGGGGGACCTCTGGGGCCAACGTCCTGACTTTC. Its translation is CASRGTSGANVLTF.

J is TRBJ2-2 and V is TRBV4-1; no clear D gene. Germline assignment: CDR1 MGHRA and CDR2 YSYEKL. V was shortened by 3 bases and J by 3 bases, with 8 bases between the two germline ends. The CDR3 is 14 amino acids. The CDR3 DNA follows: TGCGCCAGCAGCCACGGGCAATACACCGGGGAGCTGTTTTTT. It codes for CASSHGQYTGELFF.

The CDR3 DNA reads as TGTGCCAGCAGTCCCCGCGGGGGAACCGGGGAGCTGTTTTTT. Protein product: CASSPRGGTGELFF. This chain links TRBV6-5 with TRBJ2-2, with TRBD2 matching over 7 bases. The CDR3 is made up of 14 amino acids. Germline CDR1 MNHEY, CDR2 SVGAGI. Trimming took 5 bases from V and 5 from J; bases not matched to a gene: 5.

This sequence joins TRBV29-1 and TRBJ1-1; TRBD1 matches at 7 bases. Germline CDR1 reads SQVTM; CDR2 reads ANQGSEA. The CDR3 covers 13 residues. Unmatched junction bases numbered 4, after V lost 5 bases and J lost 1 base. Written as DNA, the CDR3 is TGCAGCGTTCACAGGGGAACGAACACTGAAGCTTTCTTT. The encoded protein is CSVHRGTNTEAFF.

The chain recombines TRBV6-6 with TRBJ2-7; possibly TRBD2 for D (7 bases). V dropped 6 bases and J dropped 7 bases, with 22 bases sitting between them. Germline V lookup: CDR1 MNHNY, CDR2 SVGAGI (reference sequence). The CDR3 contains 15 residues. The CDR3 sequence: CASSLTGGGTLEQYV. DNA of the CDR3: TGTGCCAGCAGCCTAACTGGGGGGGGCACCCTTGAGCAGTACGTC.

In its sample, this clone was seen a few times. The chain employs TRBV6-5 and TRBJ1-1; TRBD1 matches 9 bases. There are 15 residues in the CDR3. With V trimmed by 2 bases and J by 5 bases, 6 bases remained unmatched. CDR1 and CDR2 from the germline V gene are MNHEY and SVGAGI. The CDR3 sequence is CASSYGTGWRTEAFF. The DNA of the CDR3 is TGTGCCAGCAGTTACGGGACAGGGTGGAGAACTGAAGCTTTCTTT.

The V and J genes are TRBV18 and TRBJ1-1; D gene unclear. The CDR3 sequence is 15 residues long. CDR1 is KGHSH, CDR2 LQKENI, per germline. V was cut by 3 bases and J by 1 base, with 12 bases left in between. CDR3 sequence reads: CASSPRSSENTEAFF. CDR3 DNA: TGTGCCAGCTCACCCCGAAGTTCAGAGAACACTGAAGCTTTCTTT.

The rearrangement links TRBV25-1 to TRBJ1-3; D unclear. Germline V gives CDR1 MGHDK, CDR2 SYGVNS. The CDR3 has 15 residues. Trimming removed 4 bases at V and 6 bases at J, with 16 bases between. This chain's CDR3 is CASSGFGGRENTIYF. The DNA for the CDR3 is TGTGCCAGCAGTGGGTTTGGCGGGAGGGAAAACACCATATATTTT.

The chain is built from TRBV30 and TRBJ1-2; D ambiguous. Germline lookup yields CDR1 GTSNPN and CDR2 SVGIG (reference sequence). This CDR3 spans 16 amino acids. The V end was cut by 0 bases, the J end by 2 bases, with 16 bases between. The CDR3 DNA sequence: TGTGCCTGGAGTGTAGCCCGACGGAGTTTCAACTATGGCTACACCTTC. Translating it yields CAWSVARRSFNYGYTF.

This chain links TRBV10-2 with TRBJ1-4, with 7 bases matching TRBD1. CDR1 and CDR2 (germline): WSHSY, SAAADI. CDR3 length: 13 amino acids. After removal of 7 bases from V and 4 bases from J, the junction contained 3 bases not matched to a gene. The CDR3 DNA follows: TGCGCCAGCAACAGGGACAGTAATGAAAAACTGTTTTTT. Translating gives CASNRDSNEKLFF.

A single count supports this clone. This sequence joins TRBV5-1 and TRBJ2-5; 9 bases map to TRBD1. The germline V gene encodes CDR1 SGHRS and CDR2 YFSETQ. This CDR3 region has 14 residues. V lost 4 bases, J lost 5 bases, and 6 bases stayed unmatched. CDR3 residues: CASSSTGGFETQYF. CDR3 bases: TGCGCCAGCAGCAGTACAGGGGGCTTTGAGACCCAGTACTTC.

This chain links TRBV6-5 with TRBJ1-2, with 8 bases aligning to TRBD1. Looked up from germline, CDR1 is MNHEY and CDR2 is SVGAGI. Trimming cost V 7 bases and J 4 bases; bases outside gene matches: 11. This CDR3 spans 15 amino acids. The CDR3, as DNA: TGTGCCAGCATCCCCGGACAGGGCGGCTCCTATGGCTACACCTTC. Translating gives CASIPGQGGSYGYTF.

This clone was counted between two and nine times. The rearrangement links TRBV7-8 to TRBJ1-5; tentatively, D is TRBD1 (5 bases). CDR3 length equals 16 residues. V was pared by 1 base and J by 2 bases, with 12 bases between. Germline CDR1 and CDR2: SGHVS and FQNEAQ. DNA for the CDR3: TGTGCCAGCAGCTTAGTAGGGGTCGGGGGCAATCAGCCCCAGCATTTT. Translation: CASSLVGVGGNQPQHF.

The chain couples TRBV19 to TRBJ2-1; TRBD2 matches at 14 bases. The CDR3 length is 20 residues. Looked up from germline, CDR1 is LNHDA and CDR2 is SQIVND (reference sequence). The junction had 12 bases not matched to a gene; V was cut back by 5 bases and J by 0 bases. CDR3 amino acids: CASSPRPGTSGGSSYNEQFF. Written as DNA, the CDR3 is TGTGCCAGTAGTCCCCGCCCCGGGACTAGCGGGGGCAGCTCCTACAATGAGCAGTTCTTC.